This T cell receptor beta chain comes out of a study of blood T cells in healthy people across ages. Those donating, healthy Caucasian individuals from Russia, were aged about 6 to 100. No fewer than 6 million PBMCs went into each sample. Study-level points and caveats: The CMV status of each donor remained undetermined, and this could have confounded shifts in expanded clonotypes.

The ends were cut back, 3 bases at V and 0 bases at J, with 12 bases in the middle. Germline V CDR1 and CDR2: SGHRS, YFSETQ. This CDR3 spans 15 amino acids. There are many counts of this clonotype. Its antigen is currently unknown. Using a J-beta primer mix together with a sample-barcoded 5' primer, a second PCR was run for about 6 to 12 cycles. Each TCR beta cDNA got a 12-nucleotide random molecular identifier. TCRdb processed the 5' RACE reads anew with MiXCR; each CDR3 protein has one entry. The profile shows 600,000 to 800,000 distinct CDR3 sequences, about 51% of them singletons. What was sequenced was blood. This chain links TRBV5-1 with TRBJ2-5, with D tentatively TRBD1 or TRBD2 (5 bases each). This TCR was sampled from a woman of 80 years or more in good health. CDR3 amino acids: CASSSGTMYQETQYF. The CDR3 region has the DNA TGCGCCAGCAGCTCCGGGACCATGTACCAAGAGACCCAGTACTTC.